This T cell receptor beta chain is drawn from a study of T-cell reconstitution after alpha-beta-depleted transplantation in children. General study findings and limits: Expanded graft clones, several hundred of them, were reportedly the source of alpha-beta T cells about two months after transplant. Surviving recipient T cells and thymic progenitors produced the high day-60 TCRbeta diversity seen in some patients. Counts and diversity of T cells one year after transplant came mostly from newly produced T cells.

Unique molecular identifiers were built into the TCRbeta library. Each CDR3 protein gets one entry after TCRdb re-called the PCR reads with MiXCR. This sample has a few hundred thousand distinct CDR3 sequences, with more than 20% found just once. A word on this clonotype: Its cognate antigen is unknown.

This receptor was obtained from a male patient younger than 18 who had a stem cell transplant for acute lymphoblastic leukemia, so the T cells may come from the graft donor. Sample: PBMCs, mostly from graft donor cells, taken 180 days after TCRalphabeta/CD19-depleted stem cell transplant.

CDR3 residues: CASRVSYSALSYEQYF. In DNA, the CDR3 is TGCGCCAGCAGGGTGTCTTATTCGGCCTTGAGCTACGAGCAGTACTTC. V is TRBV5-1 and J is TRBJ2-7; D is unclear. Germline CDR1 and CDR2: SGHRS and YFSETQ. Trimming took 5 bases from V and 3 from J, leaving 21 bases between them. The CDR3 sequence is 16 residues long.